The rows below give T cell receptor beta chains drawn from one sample of a study of PD-1 blockade in mismatch repair-deficient tumors. The protocol was immunoSEQ multiplex PCR, while the TCRdb copy is restricted to in-frame clones and leaves out a portion. Here the sample spans around 25,000 clones, 75% to 85% being singletons. The starting material was peripheral blood, obtained 12 weeks after starting pembrolizumab. All receptors derive from an adult with mismatch repair-deficient cancer. Both conserved end residues are part of each CDR3. A D gene is named only where the DNA matches it firmly. Expanded clones are given a class, and other clones once, few, many or no size at all.

clone_size	d_call	v_call	j_call	cdr3_aa	cdr3_nt
few	TRBD1	TRBV7-2	TRBJ2-4	CASSLGTGFKNIQYF	TGTGCCAGCAGCCTGGGGACAGGGTTTAAAAACATTCAGTACTTC
once	.	TRBV7-8	TRBJ1-1	CASSLGSANTEAFF	TGTGCCAGCAGCTTAGGTTCGGCTAACACTGAAGCTTTCTTT
.	.	TRBV15	TRBJ2-5	CATSRDSGVETQYF	TGTGCCACCAGCAGAGATTCAGGCGTGGAGACCCAGTACTTC
.	.	TRBV9	TRBJ1-2	CASSVGERGYTF	TGTGCCAGCAGCGTAGGAGAAAGAGGCTACACCTTC
.	.	TRBV4-2	TRBJ2-1	CASSQEGGPFHNEQFF	TGTGCCAGCAGCCAAGAAGGGGGACCCTTCCACAATGAGCAGTTCTTC
.	TRBD2	TRBV2	TRBJ2-7	CASRIAGAVVYEQYF	TGTGCCAGCAGGATAGCGGGAGCGGTTGTTTACGAGCAGTACTTC
.	.	TRBV16	TRBJ1-5	CASSQSAGPDSNQPQHF	TGTGCCAGCAGCCAATCGGCAGGGCCAGATAGCAATCAGCCCCAGCATTTT
.	.	TRBV19	TRBJ1-2	CASSLDSGYYGYTF	TGTGCCAGTAGTCTTGACAGCGGGTACTATGGCTACACCTTC
.	TRBD2	TRBV4-3	TRBJ2-1	CASSQEGDLSGRLNNEQFF	TGCGCCAGCAGCCAAGAGGGGGATTTGAGCGGGAGGCTCAATAATGAGCAGTTCTTC
once	TRBD2	TRBV30	TRBJ2-5	CAWSPSGREETQYF	TGTGCCTGGAGTCCTAGCGGGAGGGAAGAGACCCAGTACTTC
few	.	TRBV18	TRBJ2-7	CASSPGVGSYEQYF	TGTGCCAGCTCACCGGGAGTGGGATCCTACGAGCAGTACTTC
once	.	TRBV27	TRBJ1-1	CASSTGSLNTEAFF	TGTGCCAGCAGCACAGGAAGTTTGAACACTGAAGCTTTCTTT
.	.	TRBV6-4	TRBJ2-2	CASSDSDTGELFF	TGTGCCAGCAGTGATAGCGACACCGGGGAGCTGTTTTTT
.	.	TRBV5-1	TRBJ1-2	CASSLGTLQGYGYTF	TGCGCCAGCAGCTTGGGGACACTCCAGGGCTATGGTTACACCTTC
few	.	TRBV6-1	TRBJ2-7	CASSHGTYYEQYF	TGTGCCAGCAGTCATGGGACATACTACGAGCAGTACTTC
.	TRBD2	TRBV6-6	TRBJ2-7	CASRGTSYEQYF	TGTGCCAGCAGAGGGACTAGCTACGAGCAGTACTTC
.	.	TRBV29-1	TRBJ1-2	CSVDGVANYGYTF	TGCAGCGTTGACGGTGTGGCTAACTATGGCTACACCTTC
.	.	TRBV7-9	TRBJ1-4	CASSLGGRGSNEKLFF	TGTGCCAGCAGCTTGGGGGGTCGGGGGTCTAATGAAAAACTGTTTTTT
.	.	TRBV14	TRBJ2-3	CASSQGDFSTDTQYF	TGTGCCAGCAGCCAAGGGGACTTTAGCACAGATACGCAGTATTTT
.	.	TRBV28	TRBJ2-7	CASSLSHEQYF	TGTGCCAGCAGTTTATCCCACGAGCAGTACTTC
few	.	TRBV4-3	TRBJ2-7	CASSQGRQLYEQYF	TGCGCCAGCAGCCAAGGAAGACAGCTCTACGAGCAGTACTTC
.	.	TRBV21-1	TRBJ1-5	CASSKARGWTEEGQPQHF	TGTGCCAGCAGCAAAGCTCGGGGCTGGACAGAAGAAGGTCAGCCCCAGCATTTT
.	.	TRBV5-4	TRBJ1-1	CASSLQGVHTEAFF	TGTGCCAGCAGCTTGCAAGGGGTTCACACTGAAGCTTTCTTT
.	TRBD1	TRBV9	TRBJ2-5	CASSVKGGQLETQYF	TGTGCCAGCAGCGTAAAAGGGGGCCAATTGGAGACCCAGTACTTC
.	TRBD2	TRBV28	TRBJ2-4	CASSLSDSGIAKNIQYF	TGTGCCAGCAGTTTATCAGACAGCGGGATTGCCAAAAACATTCAGTACTTC
.	.	TRBV29-1	TRBJ2-4	CSVGVLAKNIQYF	TGCAGCGTTGGGGTACTAGCCAAAAACATTCAGTACTTC
once	.	TRBV2	TRBJ2-5	CASKRGRGGQETQYF	TGTGCCAGCAAGAGGGGGAGGGGGGGGCAAGAGACCCAGTACTTC
.	.	TRBV11-2	TRBJ1-2	CASSFNPMGGANYGYTF	TGTGCCAGCAGCTTCAATCCGATGGGAGGGGCCAACTATGGCTACACCTTC
.	.	TRBV7-2	TRBJ2-5	CASSLAFEGRAQETQYF	TGTGCCAGCAGCTTAGCGTTTGAGGGACGGGCCCAAGAGACCCAGTACTTC
.	.	TRBV21-1	TRBJ2-3	CASSARQGTQYF	TGTGCCAGCAGCGCGCGACAGGGAACGCAGTATTTT
.	.	TRBV7-2	TRBJ2-5	CASSLGAGPYQETQYF	TGTGCCAGCAGCTTAGGGGCGGGACCGTACCAAGAGACCCAGTACTTC
.	.	TRBV5-8	TRBJ2-1	CASSWGSSYNEQFF	TGTGCCAGCAGCTGGGGGAGCTCCTACAATGAGCAGTTCTTC
.	TRBD2	TRBV28	TRBJ2-1	CASSPTRDSGRGEQFF	TGTGCCAGCAGCCCAACCAGGGATAGCGGGAGAGGTGAGCAGTTCTTC
.	.	TRBV11-2	TRBJ2-7	CASSFTRSEQYF	TGTGCCAGCAGCTTTACCCGCAGCGAGCAGTACTTC
.	.	TRBV27	TRBJ2-7	CASSLSRSSYEQYF	TGTGCCAGCAGTTTATCACGGAGCTCCTACGAGCAGTACTTC
.	.	TRBV25-1	TRBJ2-2	CASSEIRRTGELFF	TGTGCCAGCAGTGAGATCCGAAGGACCGGGGAGCTGTTTTTT
.	.	TRBV11-2	TRBJ2-3	CASSFGDSSTDTQYF	TGTGCCAGCAGCTTTGGGGATTCGAGCACAGATACGCAGTATTTT
.	.	TRBV28	TRBJ1-2	CASSILRAGYTF	TGTGCCAGCAGTATTCTAAGGGCTGGCTACACCTTC
.	.	TRBV5-1	TRBJ1-4	CASSLLSGDEKLFF	TGCGCCAGCAGCCTGCTATCAGGGGATGAAAAACTGTTTTTT
once	.	TRBV5-1	TRBJ2-1	CASSLKSSYNEQFF	TGCGCCAGCAGCTTGAAGAGCTCCTACAATGAGCAGTTCTTC
.	TRBD1	TRBV2	TRBJ2-2	CASSGDSQTGELFF	TGTGCCAGCAGCGGGGACAGCCAAACCGGGGAGCTGTTTTTT
.	.	TRBV27	TRBJ1-5	CASSFLQGNQPQHF	TGTGCCAGCAGTTTCCTTCAGGGAAATCAGCCCCAGCATTTT
.	.	TRBV30	TRBJ1-4	CAWSRGYGEKLFF	TGTGCCTGGAGTCGGGGCTATGGGGAAAAACTGTTTTTT
.	TRBD1	TRBV5-4	TRBJ2-7	CASCAGTGLYEQYF	TGTGCCAGCTGCGCCGGGACAGGGTTGTACGAGCAGTACTTC